Presented here are 28 T cell receptor beta chains from one specimen sequenced in a study of Ad26.COV2.S vaccination and SARS-CoV-2 variants. Regarding treatment: roughly 18 received Ad26.COV2.S at low or high dose, single or two shots; about 5 received placebo; per-sample allocation not given. Sampling happened 63 days after the first vaccine or placebo injection. The data were produced by immunoSEQ multiplex PCR, yet TCRdb's version contains in-frame clones alone and is incomplete. This table holds about 680,000 clones, around 92% found once. The source material was peripheral blood, sampled in a trial of Ad26.COV2.S vaccine versus placebo. Receptors were obtained from a person between 18 and 59 years old who received the Ad26.COV2.S COVID-19 vaccine or a placebo.

The gene calls are TRBV23-1 and TRBJ2-5; the D call may be TRBD1 or TRBD2 (6 bases each). TRBV23-1 counts as an open reading frame of uncertain function. The ends were cut back, 2 bases at V and 1 base at J, with 11 bases in the middle. The CDR3 loop spans 15 amino acids. The CDR3 nucleotides are TGCGCCAGCAGTCAAAGGGGGGCAGCCCAAGAGACCCAGTACTTC. The encoded protein is CASSQRGAAQETQYF.

The chain carries TRBV15 and TRBJ1-4, with no clear D. The V gene lost 3 bases and the J gene lost 12 bases, with 23 bases spanning the gap. This CDR3 comprises 16 residues. Germline-derived CDR1 and CDR2 are LNHNV and YYDKDF (reference sequence). For the CDR3, the DNA is TGTGCCACCAGCAGTCCGAACGGATCGAGCCTATGGGAACTGTTTTTT. Protein product: CATSSPNGSSLWELFF.

V gene TRBV4-2 combines with J gene TRBJ2-7, with a weak D call TRBD2 (7 bases). The germline V gene has CDR1 LGHNA and CDR2 YNFKEQ. The CDR3 length is 16 residues. The V end was cut by 1 base, the J end by 2 bases, with 15 bases between. CDR3 bases: TGTGCCAGCAGCCAAGGAGGGGGGGCGATCACCTACGAGCAGTACTTC. Translating it yields CASSQGGGAITYEQYF.

The chain carries TRBV6-5 and TRBJ1-5; 8 bases are a match to TRBD1. CDR1 is MNHEY, CDR2 SVGAGI, per germline. With V trimmed by 6 bases and J by 1 base, 5 bases remained unmatched. The CDR3 consists of 15 residues. CDR3 coding DNA: TGTGCCAGCAGCCGGACAGGGTACAGCAATCAGCCCCAGCATTTT. Translation gives CASSRTGYSNQPQHF.

The rearrangement joins TRBV7-8 to TRBJ2-2; the D gene is possibly TRBD1 (6 bases). CDR1 SGHVS and CDR2 FQNEAQ come from the germline V gene. The V and J ends lost 4 bases and 0 bases respectively, with 15 bases between them. The CDR3 is made up of 17 amino acids. The CDR3 sequence: CASSYFYGTTNTGELFF. The CDR3, as DNA: TGTGCCAGCAGCTACTTTTACGGGACAACGAACACCGGGGAGCTGTTTTTT.

V usage is TRBV2 and J usage is TRBJ2-3, with D possibly TRBD1 on 6 matching bases. CDR3 length: 16 residues. Germline V CDR1 and CDR2: SNHLY, FYNNEI. V was cut by 11 bases and J by 4 bases, with 25 bases left in between. This CDR3 reads CARQFRGTPGPDTQYF. The CDR3 bases are TGTGCCCGTCAATTCCGAGGGACACCGGGGCCAGATACGCAGTATTTT.

V gene TRBV29-1 combines with J gene TRBJ2-2, with 8 nucleotides matching TRBD2. The germline V gene encodes CDR1 SQVTM and CDR2 ANQGSEA. Losses at the gene ends were 6 bases for V and 4 bases for J; bases not matched to a gene: 13. The CDR3 spans 16 residues. In DNA form, the CDR3 reads TGCAGCGTCGCCCCGGGGGGCGGGGGGCGCACCGGGGAGCTGTTTTTT. Translating it yields CSVAPGGGGRTGELFF.

The V gene is TRBV7-8, the J gene TRBJ1-1, with D unclear. The CDR3 totals 14 residues. The germline gives CDR1 SGHVS, CDR2 FQNEAQ. Between the trimmed V and J ends, which lost 4 bases and 11 bases, there was a span of 20 bases. CDR3 bases: TGTGCCAGCAGCTCAAACAAGGGTGGGAGGGCTGCTTTCTTT. Protein sequence: CASSSNKGGRAAFF.

A remark on this clone: Mismatch with germline at one junction end may stem from a read error. V and J are TRBV6-2 or TRBV6-3 and TRBJ2-4, with D perhaps TRBD2 (5 bases). The V gene's germline CDR1 is MNHEY and CDR2 SVGEGT. This CDR3 is built from 11 residues. The CDR3 coding sequence is TGTGCCAGCAGTTACGGGAGCCTCACCAACTTC. Translated, it gives CASSYGSLTNF.

The chain joins TRBV27 to TRBJ2-2, with 12 bases fitting TRBD1. This CDR3 region has 15 residues. The germline CDR1 and CDR2 sequences are MNHEY and SMNVEV (reference sequence). Trimming took 8 bases from V and 10 from J; bases not matched to a gene: 11. DNA of the CDR3: TGTGCCAGCTGGGAGGGGACAGGGGGCATTGTGGAGCTGTTTTTT. Amino acids: CASWEGTGGIVELFF.

This rearrangement joins TRBV5-1 to TRBJ1-1; D might be TRBD1 (6 bases). The CDR3 covers 15 residues. The germline CDR1 and CDR2 sequences are SGHRS and YFSETQ. V dropped 3 bases and J dropped 1 base, with 13 bases sitting between them. CDR3 nucleotide sequence: TGCGCCAGCAGCTGGGCAGGGGACGGGAACACTGAAGCTTTCTTT. Amino acid sequence: CASSWAGDGNTEAFF.

This rearrangement joins TRBV25-1 to TRBJ1-6; TRBD1 matches 7 bases. The ends lost 6 bases at V and 10 bases at J; junction bases unmatched: 6. CDR1 is MGHDK and CDR2 is SYGVNS in the germline V gene. The CDR3 extends over 13 amino acids. For the CDR3, the DNA is TGTGCCAGCAGGGGGCAGGGGGGATCACCCCTCCACTTT. Encoded protein: CASRGQGGSPLHF.

Points on this clone: Other DNA sequences in this sample translate to the same CDR3. This rearrangement joins TRBV2 to TRBJ2-7; D is uncertain. CDR3 size: 11 residues. In germline, CDR1 is SNHLY, CDR2 FYNNEI. The V end lost 4 bases, the J end lost 6 bases, and 7 bases lay between the germline ends. CDR3 sequence reads: CASSVGPEQYF. In DNA form, the CDR3 reads TGTGCCAGCAGTGTTGGGCCCGAGCAGTACTTC.

Only one count was recorded for this clone. V usage is TRBV7-2 and J usage is TRBJ2-2; 8 nucleotides align to TRBD2. The V gene's germline CDR1 is SGHTA and CDR2 FQGNSA. The CDR3 consists of 18 residues. The V and J ends lost 2 bases and 0 bases, in that order; junction bases with no gene match: 8. The CDR3 DNA sequence: TGTGCCAGCAGCTTAACGAGCGGGGGATATACGAACACCGGGGAGCTGTTTTTT. It translates to CASSLTSGGYTNTGELFF.

In this sample, this clone turned up once. This chain connects TRBV11-2 to TRBJ1-6; no reliable D call. Trimming pared 1 base from V and 7 bases from J, leaving 8 bases between. Germline V lookup: CDR1 SGHAT, CDR2 FQNNGV. CDR3 length equals 14 residues. The CDR3 bases are TGTGCCAGCAGCTTAGGGACGTCAAATTCACCCCTCCACTTT. This gives the protein CASSLGTSNSPLHF.

A single count supports this clone. This chain joins TRBV7-3 and TRBJ1-1; TRBD1 might be the D (5 bases). Germline assignment: CDR1 SGHTA and CDR2 FQGTGA. V was trimmed by 7 bases and J by 11 bases, leaving 14 bases between them. The CDR3 is made up of 11 amino acids. CDR3 protein: CASIIGGIAFF. CDR3 DNA: TGTGCCAGCATCATCGGGGGGATCGCTTTCTTT.

The CDR3 DNA reads TGTGCCAGCAGCCAAGATTCCGTCACAGGGACCTACTCCTACGAGCAGTACTTC. Its protein is CASSQDSVTGTYSYEQYF. This rearrangement joins TRBV4-2 to TRBJ2-7, with a tentative D call TRBD1 (6 bases). This CDR3 is built from 18 residues. The V end lost 0 bases, the J end lost 0 bases, and 18 bases lay between the germline ends. The germline CDR1 and CDR2 sequences are LGHNA and YNFKEQ.

This clone was seen a few times. The J gene is TRBJ2-2, the V gene TRBV25-1; possibly TRBD1 or TRBD2 for D (5 bases each). Germline CDR1 reads MGHDK; CDR2 reads SYGVNS. The CDR3 runs to 18 residues. V was shortened by 0 bases and J by 4 bases, with 18 bases between the two germline ends. CDR3 sequence: CASSEYFPGSGTTGELFF. DNA for the CDR3: TGTGCCAGCAGTGAATATTTCCCAGGGAGCGGTACCACCGGGGAGCTGTTTTTT.

V and J are TRBV19 and TRBJ2-1; TRBD2 matches at 9 bases. Trimming at V came to 1 base and at J to 0 bases, leaving 4 bases not matched to a gene. The CDR3 has 17 amino acids. Germline values: CDR1 LNHDA, CDR2 SQIVND (reference sequence). DNA for the CDR3: TGTGCCAGTAGTATAGGTGGTAGCGGGAGCTCCTACAATGAGCAGTTCTTC. Protein sequence: CASSIGGSGSSYNEQFF.

This clone was counted between two and nine times. The chain has TRBV19 and TRBJ1-2; unclear D gene. Trimming left V 7 bases short and J 8 bases short, with 14 bases between. CDR3 length equals 12 residues. Germline V gene sequence: CDR1 LNHDA, CDR2 SQIVND (reference sequence). CDR3 loop: CASMVGRGGYTF. The CDR3 DNA reads as TGTGCCAGTATGGTCGGCCGCGGCGGCTACACCTTC.

This chain links TRBV6-5 with TRBJ2-7; D is unclear. CDR3 size: 13 residues. Trimming took off 2 bases at V and 3 bases at J, with 8 bases between the two ends. Germline V gene data show CDR1 as MNHEY and CDR2 as SVGAGI. Here the CDR3 reads CASSYTTGYEQYF. The CDR3 DNA is TGTGCCAGCAGTTACACGACGGGCTACGAGCAGTACTTC.

This chain links TRBV5-4 with TRBJ1-6, with 8 nucleotides matching TRBD1. The V gene end was trimmed by 2 bases and the J gene end by 6 bases; junction bases not matched to a gene: 1. The germline V gene has CDR1 SGHNT and CDR2 YYREEE (reference sequence). The CDR3 consists of 14 residues. CDR3 sequence: CASSFTGGNSPLHF. The CDR3 nucleotides read TGTGCCAGCAGCTTTACAGGGGGTAATTCACCCCTCCACTTT.

The table lists this clone with a few counts. This chain joins TRBV2 and TRBJ2-1; 8 bases are shared with TRBD2. V trimming: 7 bases; J trimming: 3 bases; junction bases outside the gene matches: 5. The CDR3 runs 14 residues. CDR1 and CDR2 (germline): SNHLY, FYNNEI. CDR3 protein: CASKREGSYNEQFF. The CDR3 DNA follows: TGTGCCAGCAAACGGGAGGGGAGCTACAATGAGCAGTTCTTC.

Comment on this clone: A much larger clone differs from this one at a single base, so this may be a read error. The V and J genes are TRBV6-2 or TRBV6-3 and TRBJ2-2; D is unresolved. Trimming took off 4 bases at V and 7 bases at J, with 4 bases between the two ends. Germline CDR1 is MNHEY and CDR2 is SVGEGT. This CDR3 spans 11 amino acids. As DNA, the CDR3 is TGTGCCAGCAGTTCCAACGGGGAGCTGTTTTTT. The encoded protein is CASSSNGELFF.

The gene calls are TRBV6-5 and TRBJ2-3; D gene ambiguous. There are 14 residues in the CDR3. V dropped 3 bases and J dropped 2 bases, with 9 bases sitting between them. Germline V gives CDR1 MNHEY, CDR2 SVGAGI. CDR3: CASSYRVATDTQYF. Here the CDR3 DNA reads TGTGCCAGCAGTTATAGGGTCGCCACAGATACGCAGTATTTT.

The chain carries TRBV18 and TRBJ1-2; D unresolved. The CDR3 runs 13 residues. Germline assignment: CDR1 KGHSH and CDR2 LQKENI. V lost 0 bases to trimming and J lost 8 bases, with 10 bases between them. The CDR3 here is CASSPPGVLGYTF. The CDR3 DNA reads TGTGCCAGCTCACCACCGGGAGTCCTAGGCTACACCTTC.

This chain connects TRBV6-1 to TRBJ2-7; 11 nucleotides align to TRBD2. The CDR3 has 14 amino acids. Trimming took 2 bases from V and 8 from J; bases not matched to a gene: 5. Looked up from germline, CDR1 is MNHNS and CDR2 is SASEGT. In nucleotides, the CDR3 is TGTGCCAGCAGTGAAACCCTAGCGGGGGGTCAGCAGTACTTC. Amino acid sequence: CASSETLAGGQQYF.

V gene TRBV5-8 combines with J gene TRBJ2-3; 7 nucleotides match TRBD1. V gave up 0 bases and J gave up 8 bases; unmatched junction bases: 6. The CDR3 consists of 14 residues. From germline, CDR1 is SGHTS and CDR2 YDEGEE. CDR3 DNA: TGTGCCAGCAGCTTGGCCACAGGGGTCGGTACGCAGTATTTT. This encodes CASSLATGVGTQYF.